This entry features one T cell receptor beta chain sequence. Its antigen remains unidentified. The data are from a study of T cells in localized non-small cell lung cancer. Study-level points and caveats: An association was observed between higher blood T cell density and longer overall survival. Highest T cell clonality was seen in uninvolved adjacent lung, surpassing that measured in tumor. Sequence data derive from only one tumor region, so heterogeneity remains possible. Turning up in adjacent lung were a median approximately 60 of the top 100 tumor clones.

The CDR3 spans 16 residues. From germline, CDR1 is SGHRS and CDR2 YFSETQ. V was pared by 4 bases and J by 6 bases, with 10 bases of the junction left unmatched. Assay used: immunoSEQ multiplex PCR; TCRdb lists only in-frame clones, some missing. The sample contains 100,000 to 150,000 clones, around 90% of which appear only once. The sequence was collected from a female donor at least 60 years old with stage I lung adenocarcinoma. This chain connects TRBV5-1 to TRBJ2-2, with 9 bases matching TRBD2. This specimen consisted of peripheral blood, obtained before any cancer treatment. The CDR3 DNA reads TGCGCCAGCAGCGTGCCTAGCGGGAAGGAGGCCGGGGAGCTGTTTTTT. Its translation is CASSVPSGKEAGELFF.